This T cell receptor beta chain comes out of a study of beta chain features in type 1 diabetes. This clone was observed a few times. What it binds is unknown. Expressed TCRB transcripts were sequenced because the isolated RNA had all been reverse transcribed beforehand. Produced via immunoSEQ multiplex PCR; TCRdb's table is partial and in-frame only. The data contain about 620,000 clones, around 15% of them singletons. Per donor, one heparinised blood draw averaged around 120 mL. Stem cell-like memory, regulatory, central memory and naive CD4+ cells were sorted via CD45RO/CCR7/CD25/CD127/CD95/CD27. Trimming removed 2 bases from V and 0 bases from J, with 16 bases in between. CDR1 is SQVTM, CDR2 ANQGSEA, per germline. The CDR3 covers 16 residues. General observations from the study: In these data, an HLA type influence on TCRB rearrangement remained unresolved. VDJ junctions from patients with type 1 diabetes contained fewer insertions and more deletions.

The chain couples TRBV29-1 to TRBJ1-1, with D hard to call. Sequenced material: naive CD4+ T cells from blood. The source is a man aged 18-30 years in good health. CDR3 bases: TGCAGCGTTGAAATCCCTCGTACGGGGTTGAACACTGAAGCTTTCTTT. Protein sequence: CSVEIPRTGLNTEAFF. Supplemented by reference TRBV29-1 and TRBJ1-1, the full variable domain reads SAVISQKPSRDICQRGTSLTIQCQVDSQVTMMFWYRQQPGQSLTLIATANQGSEATYESGFVIDKFPISRPNLTFSTLTVSNMSPEDSSIYLCSVEIPRTGLNTEAFFGQGTRLTVV.